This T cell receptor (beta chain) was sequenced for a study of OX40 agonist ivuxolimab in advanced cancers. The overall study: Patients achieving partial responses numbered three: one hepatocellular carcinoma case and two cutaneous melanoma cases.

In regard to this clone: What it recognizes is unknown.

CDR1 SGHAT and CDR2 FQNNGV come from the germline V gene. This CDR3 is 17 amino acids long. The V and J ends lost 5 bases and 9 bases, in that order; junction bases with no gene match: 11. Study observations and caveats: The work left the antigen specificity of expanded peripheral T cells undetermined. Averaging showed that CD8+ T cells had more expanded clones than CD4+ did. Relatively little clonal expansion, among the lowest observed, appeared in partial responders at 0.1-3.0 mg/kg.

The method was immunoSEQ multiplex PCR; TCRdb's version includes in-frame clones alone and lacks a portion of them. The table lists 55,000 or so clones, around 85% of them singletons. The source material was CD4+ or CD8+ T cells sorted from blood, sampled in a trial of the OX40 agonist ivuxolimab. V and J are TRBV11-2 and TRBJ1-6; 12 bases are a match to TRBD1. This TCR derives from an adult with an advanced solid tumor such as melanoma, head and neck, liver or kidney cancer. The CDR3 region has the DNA TGTGCCAGCAGCCCGCGGGACAGGGGGCGGCGTGGTTCACCCCTCCACTTT. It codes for CASSPRDRGRRGSPLHF.